This TCR beta chain was sequenced during a study of blood T cell repertoires in COVID-19. V was shortened by 1 base and J by 0 bases, with 15 bases between the two germline ends. CDR1 LGHDT and CDR2 YNNKEL come from the germline V gene (reference sequence). This CDR3 is 17 amino acids long. Authors' methods: Cell counts per sample came from amplifying reference gene primers. TCRdb keeps only in-frame clones here, not all; method: immunoSEQ multiplex PCR. V and J calls and clone size are those listed in that table; D and trimming were worked out from the DNA. The table includes about 82,000 clones, over 70% detected once.

The chain carries TRBV3-1 (or the pseudogene TRBV3-2) and TRBJ1-2, with D maybe TRBD1 (6 bases). This clonotype originated in a woman aged 60 to 75 with acute or convalescent COVID-19. Sequencing was carried out using peripheral blood. The CDR3: CASSQGLQGIANYGYTF. CDR3 bases: TGTGCCAGCAGCCAAGGACTCCAGGGGATAGCTAACTATGGCTACACCTTC.